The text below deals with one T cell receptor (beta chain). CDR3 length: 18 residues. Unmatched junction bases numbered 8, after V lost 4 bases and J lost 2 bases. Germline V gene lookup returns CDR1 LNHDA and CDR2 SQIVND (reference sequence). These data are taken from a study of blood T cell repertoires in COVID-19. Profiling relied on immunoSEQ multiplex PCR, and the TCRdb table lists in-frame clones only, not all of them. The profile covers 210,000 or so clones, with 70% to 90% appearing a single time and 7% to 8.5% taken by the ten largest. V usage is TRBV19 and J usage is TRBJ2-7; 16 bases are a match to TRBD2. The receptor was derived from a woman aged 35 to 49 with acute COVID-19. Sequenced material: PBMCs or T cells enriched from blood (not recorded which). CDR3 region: CASSRGGTSGRVAYEQYF. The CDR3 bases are TGTGCCAGTAGTAGGGGAGGGACTAGCGGGAGGGTTGCCTACGAGCAGTACTTC.